A selection of T cell receptor beta chains follows, all from one sample in a study of blood T cell repertoires in COVID-19. This table comes from immunoSEQ multiplex PCR, and its TCRdb copy is limited to in-frame clones, with some not included. The profile shows roughly 36,000 clones, approximately 85% of them singletons. The source material was peripheral blood. The receptors were sampled from a man in his 60s with acute or convalescent COVID-19. Both conserved end residues are trimmed from each CDR3. Size tells how often a clone was seen (once, few, many) or the class of an expanded clone, and some rows leave it out.

abundance,v_gene,j_gene,CDR3aa
.,TRBV4-1,TRBJ2-2,ASSQAWSGGELF
few,TRBV24-1,TRBJ2-3,ATSDRLGTGGRDTQY
.,TRBV4-2,TRBJ1-2,ASSQVQTGSYGYT
.,TRBV15,TRBJ2-2,ATSRDLAGELF
.,TRBV7-9,TRBJ1-2,ASSLGRGYGYT
.,TRBV19,TRBJ2-2,ASRQGGTGELF
few,TRBV2,TRBJ1-3,ATRGAGNTIY
.,TRBV6-5,TRBJ2-5,ASSPRDFQETQY
.,TRBV4-2,TRBJ1-3,ASSQDGNPGNTIY
.,TRBV7-2,TRBJ1-3,ASSSRQADTIY
.,TRBV18,TRBJ1-3,ASSAGPSGNTIY
.,TRBV4-1,TRBJ1-5,ASSQIRDIQPQH
.,TRBV2,TRBJ2-7,ASTAGTGIRYEQY
.,TRBV12-3/TRBV12-4,TRBJ1-2,ASSPGQQYGYT
.,TRBV19,TRBJ1-2,ASSIGPGGSYGYT
.,TRBV6-5,TRBJ2-3,ASHEGDTQY
.,TRBV7-2,TRBJ2-2,ASSSGTGWNGELF
.,TRBV27,TRBJ2-3,ASSLGRPPLVVTQY
.,TRBV29-1,TRBJ2-1,SVRRTNSVYNEQF
.,TRBV19,TRBJ1-2,ASSIGQHYGYT
once,TRBV28,TRBJ1-5,ASSLDSGQPQH
.,TRBV2,TRBJ2-4,ASAPERPAKNIQY
.,TRBV5-6,TRBJ2-7,ASSTGGDFYEQY
few,TRBV4-3,TRBJ1-4,ASSQARQGARNEKLF
.,TRBV6-5,TRBJ2-2,ASSRLAGGTGELF
.,TRBV30,TRBJ2-7,AGNRGGTYEQY
once,TRBV6-6,TRBJ1-6,ASQQIYNSPLH
.,TRBV11-2,TRBJ2-5,ASSPTTGSGETQY
.,TRBV27,TRBJ2-1,ASGGDGTYNEQF
.,TRBV7-2,TRBJ2-3,ASSFSTSGGDTQY
.,TRBV5-1,TRBJ2-1,ASSLAPGSNEQF
.,TRBV5-1,TRBJ2-3,ASSLDGTGSDTQY
.,TRBV28,TRBJ2-7,ASRQGGAADEQY
.,TRBV24-1,TRBJ1-5,ATSESAAGERNQPQH
medium-sized,TRBV4-1,TRBJ2-3,ASTDVAGVHTDTQY
once,TRBV28,TRBJ2-7,ASSSFSGDYEQY
.,TRBV19,TRBJ2-1,ASTRTISGGLGEQF
few,TRBV5-1,TRBJ1-1,ASSAATGGEITEAF
.,TRBV5-4,TRBJ2-1,ASSFSGQNNEQF
once,TRBV18,TRBJ2-5,ASSSGTAGETQY
.,TRBV4-3,TRBJ2-1,ASSQGLAGDNEQF
.,TRBV6-2/TRBV6-3,TRBJ1-5,ASSLYHNRAPGPQH
once,TRBV12-3/TRBV12-4,TRBJ2-7,ASSFGGAYEQY
.,TRBV11-2,TRBJ1-2,ASSPTQGEYGYT
.,TRBV7-6,TRBJ2-2,ASSLMGEAVTGELF
.,TRBV19,TRBJ1-3,ASSPWGYSGNTIY
.,TRBV28,TRBJ2-3,ASSLPGLAGQATQY
.,TRBV19,TRBJ1-5,ASKGGGKSNQPQH
.,TRBV6-2/TRBV6-3,TRBJ2-5,ASSRGTGGFRETQY
few,TRBV7-8,TRBJ1-3,ASSLGTGRRSGNTIY
few,TRBV5-6,TRBJ2-7,ASSLGAMIIYEQY
.,TRBV10-2,TRBJ2-1,ASSTPGQGNNEQF
.,TRBV7-2,TRBJ1-2,AGNLEGAGNGYT
.,TRBV2,TRBJ2-7,ASSEGARTFFEQY
.,TRBV27,TRBJ2-7,ASSFRLAAYEQY